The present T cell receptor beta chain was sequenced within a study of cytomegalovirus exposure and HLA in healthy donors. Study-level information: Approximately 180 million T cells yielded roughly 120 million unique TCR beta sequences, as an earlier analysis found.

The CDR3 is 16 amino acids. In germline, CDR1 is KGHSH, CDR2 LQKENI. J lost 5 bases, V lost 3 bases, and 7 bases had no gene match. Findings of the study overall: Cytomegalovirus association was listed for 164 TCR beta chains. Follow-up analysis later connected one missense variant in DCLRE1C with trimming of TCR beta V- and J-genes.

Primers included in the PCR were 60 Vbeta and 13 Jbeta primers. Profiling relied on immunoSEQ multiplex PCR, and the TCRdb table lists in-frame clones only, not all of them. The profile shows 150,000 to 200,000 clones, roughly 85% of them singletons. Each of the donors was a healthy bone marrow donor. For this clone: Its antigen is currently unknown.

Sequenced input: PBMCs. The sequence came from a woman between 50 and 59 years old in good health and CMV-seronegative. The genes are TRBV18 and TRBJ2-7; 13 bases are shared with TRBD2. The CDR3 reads CASSPRTSGSGNEQYF. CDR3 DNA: TGTGCCAGCTCACCCCGGACTAGCGGGAGTGGAAACGAGCAGTACTTC. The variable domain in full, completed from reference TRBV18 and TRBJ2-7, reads NAGVMQNPRHLVRRRGQEARLRCSPMKGHSHVYWYRQLPEEGLKFMVYLQKENIIDESGMPKERFSAEFPKEGPSILRIQQVVRGDSAAYFCASSPRTSGSGNEQYFGPGTRLTVT.